These 16 T cell receptor beta chains originate from one sample sequenced in a study of cytomegalovirus exposure and HLA in healthy donors. PCR involved 60 Vbeta and 13 Jbeta primers. Method: immunoSEQ multiplex PCR; TCRdb's copy keeps in-frame clones and lacks some. The data contain 85,000 to 130,000 clones, 65% to 90% of them singletons. Input material: PBMCs. All receptors come from a woman aged 18-30 years in good health and CMV-seronegative.

This clone was recorded once. The J gene is TRBJ2-7, the V gene TRBV7-9; D is perhaps TRBD1 (5 bases). The V and J ends lost 1 base and 2 bases respectively, with 9 bases between them. Per germline, CDR1 SEHNR and CDR2 FQNEAQ (reference sequence). The length of the CDR3 is 14 residues. The CDR3 loop reads CASSLDGAPYEQYF. CDR3 in DNA: TGTGCCAGCAGCTTAGATGGGGCCCCCTACGAGCAGTACTTC.

The V gene is TRBV5-1, the J gene TRBJ2-2; 7 nucleotides match TRBD1. This CDR3 spans 14 amino acids. V shed 5 bases and J 7 bases; nucleotides not matched to a gene: 8. The germline V gene has CDR1 SGHRS and CDR2 YFSETQ. For the CDR3, the DNA is TGCGCCAGCAGGCAACAACAGGGGAGCGGGGAGCTGTTTTTT. It translates to CASRQQQGSGELFF.

V is TRBV6-4 and J is TRBJ2-1; 12 bases are shared with TRBD2. Germline V gene sequence: CDR1 MRHNA, CDR2 SNTAGT. This CDR3 comprises 22 residues. V lost 0 bases to trimming and J lost 1 base; unmatched junction nucleotides: 16. The CDR3 here is CASSDSPGDTSGRRGSYNEQFF. As DNA, the CDR3 is TGTGCCAGCAGTGACTCCCCGGGGGACACTAGCGGGAGGAGGGGGTCCTACAATGAGCAGTTCTTC.

CDR3 in amino acids: CASSLPSSGANVLTF. Here the CDR3 DNA reads TGTGCCAGCAGCCTTCCTAGCTCTGGGGCCAACGTCCTGACTTTC. This sequence joins TRBV7-3 and TRBJ2-6, with D uncertain. Germline CDR1 SGHTA, CDR2 FQGTGA. The V end was cut by 5 bases, the J end by 0 bases, with 8 bases between. The CDR3 sequence is 15 residues long.

V is TRBV7-2 and J is TRBJ2-1; 8 bases fit TRBD2. The ends lost 5 bases at V and 0 bases at J; junction bases unmatched: 6. The V gene's germline CDR1 is SGHTA and CDR2 FQGNSA. The CDR3 is 16 amino acids. CDR3 protein: CASSRLARTSYNEQFF. Here the CDR3 DNA reads TGTGCCAGCAGCCGACTAGCGCGAACCTCCTACAATGAGCAGTTCTTC.

This rearrangement joins TRBV7-8 to TRBJ2-1; no firm D call. V was cut by 3 bases and J by 4 bases, with 10 bases left in between. This CDR3 comprises 14 residues. CDR1 is SGHVS and CDR2 is FQNEAQ in the germline V gene. In nucleotides, the CDR3 is TGTGCCAGCAGCTTTTGGGCAGCTTACAATGAGCAGTTCTTC. Protein: CASSFWAAYNEQFF.

The rearrangement uses TRBV7-9 and TRBJ2-7, with TRBD2 matching over 8 bases. The germline V gene encodes CDR1 SEHNR and CDR2 FQNEAQ (reference sequence). V trimming: 5 bases; J trimming: 7 bases; junction bases outside the gene matches: 10. The CDR3 loop spans 14 amino acids. CDR3 region: CASSKLAVAGEQYF. CDR3 coding DNA: TGTGCCAGCAGCAAACTAGCGGTAGCGGGTGAGCAGTACTTC.

The chain combines TRBV12-1 with TRBJ1-5. TRBV12-1 is an annotated pseudogene. The CDR3 is 17 residues long. In DNA form, the CDR3 reads TGTGCCAGCAGCCACGAAGGGGGGGACCATAGCAATCAGCCCCAGCATTTT. It yields the protein CASSHEGGDHSNQPQHF.

This clone was observed a single time. Written as DNA, the CDR3 is TGTGCCAGCAGCGACAGGGGTCGACAGCCCCAGCATTTT. Translated: CASSDRGRQPQHF. This chain joins TRBV6-5 and TRBJ1-5, with 8 positions matching TRBD1. CDR1 MNHEY and CDR2 SVGAGI come from the germline V gene. The length of the CDR3 is 13 residues. Trimming removed 6 bases from V and 7 bases from J; junction bases left unmatched: 5.

This clone appeared once. The DNA for the CDR3 is TGTGCCAGCAGTTCCCGCTCAAGGGGAAACACTGAAGCTTTCTTT. Translation: CASSSRSRGNTEAFF. V gene TRBV28 combines with J gene TRBJ1-1; perhaps TRBD1 as D (5 bases). The CDR3 is made up of 15 amino acids. Between the trimmed V and J ends, which lost 4 bases and 2 bases, there was a span of 14 bases. Germline V gene data show CDR1 as MDHEN and CDR2 as SYDVKM.

The genes are TRBV4-1 and TRBJ2-3; no clear D. This CDR3 contains 18 residues. With 0 bases removed from V and 0 bases from J, the gap between germline ends came to 16 bases. CDR1 is MGHRA and CDR2 is YSYEKL in the germline V gene. CDR3 in amino acids: CASSQEPPTALSTDTQYF. CDR3 sequence (DNA): TGCGCCAGCAGCCAAGAACCCCCCACCGCGTTAAGCACAGATACGCAGTATTTT.

The chain is built from TRBV7-2 and TRBJ1-1; D unresolved. The V and J ends lost 1 base and 6 bases respectively, with 9 bases between them. The germline CDR1 and CDR2 sequences are SGHTA and FQGNSA. This CDR3 region has 13 residues. This chain's CDR3 is CASSLGEVSEAFF. In DNA form, the CDR3 reads TGTGCCAGCAGCTTAGGGGAGGTCTCTGAAGCTTTCTTT. Combining the CDR3 with reference TRBV7-2 and TRBJ1-1 gives the whole variable domain GAGVSQSPSNKVTEKGKDVELRCDPISGHTALYWYRQSLGQGLEFLIYFQGNSAPDKSGLPSDRFSAERTGGSVSTLTIQRTQQEDSAVYLCASSLGEVSEAFFGQGTRLTVV.

The chain employs TRBV5-5 and TRBJ2-7; 8 bases agree with TRBD1. Germline CDR1 reads SGHKS; CDR2 reads YYEKEE (reference sequence). The CDR3 consists of 17 residues. With 1 base clipped from V and 2 bases from J, the junction kept 11 bases outside the gene matches. The DNA of the CDR3 is TGTGCCAGCAGCTTGTTTCGGTCGACAGGGGAGCCCTACGAGCAGTACTTC. This codes for CASSLFRSTGEPYEQYF. Filled out from reference TRBV5-5 and TRBJ2-7, the complete variable domain reads DAGVTQSPTHLIKTRGQQVTLRCSPISGHKSVSWYQQVLGQGPQFIFQYYEKEERGRGNFPDRFSARQFPNYSSELNVNALLLGDSALYLCASSLFRSTGEPYEQYFGPGTRLTVT.

The chain employs TRBV19 and TRBJ2-3, with D possibly matching TRBD1 (5 bases). This CDR3 has 16 residues. Germline assignment: CDR1 LNHDA and CDR2 SQIVND (reference sequence). Trimming cost V 0 bases and J 0 bases, with 10 bases left between them. CDR3 DNA: TGTGCCAGTAGTATAGAAGAAGGGGCGAGCACAGATACGCAGTATTTT. Its translation: CASSIEEGASTDTQYF. Full variable domain (missing parts from reference TRBV19 and TRBJ2-3): DGGITQSPKYLFRKEGQNVTLSCEQNLNHDAMYWYRQDPGQGLRLIYYSQIVNDFQKGDIAEGYSVSREKKESFPLTVTSAQKNPTAFYLCASSIEEGASTDTQYFGPGTRLTVL.

In the case of this clone: Germline is not matched at one junction end, which may reflect a read error. The gene calls are TRBV6-5 and TRBJ2-1; 7 positions agree with TRBD2. The germline V gene has CDR1 MNHEY and CDR2 SVGAGI. There are 13 residues in the CDR3. The CDR3 DNA sequence: TGTGCCAGCAGTGAAGCCGCGGGCGGGAGTGTGATCTTC. It is translated as CASSEAAGGSVIF.

V is TRBV9 and J is TRBJ2-3; weak D call: TRBD2 (6 bases). V lost 3 bases, J lost 0 bases, and 11 bases lay in between. There are 15 residues in the CDR3. Germline values: CDR1 SGDLS, CDR2 YYNGEE. The CDR3 protein is CASSGSGTSTDTQYF. The DNA of the CDR3 is TGTGCCAGCAGCGGTTCAGGGACTAGCACAGATACGCAGTATTTT.